These T cell receptor beta chains were read from a single sample in a study of CD8 T cells in Susac syndrome. TCRdb re-called the immunoSEQ multiplex PCR reads with MiXCR, one entry per CDR3 protein. In the table there are roughly 110,000 distinct CDR3 sequences, about nine tenths of which are singletons. The sequenced sample consisted of CD8+ T cells from PBMCs. All receptors come from a human donor in good health. Both conserved end residues are part of each CDR3. D genes are given only for firm matches. Rows give clone size only sometimes, using once, few, many, or a class for an expanded clone.

V	D	J	size	DNA	CDR3
TRBV6-1	TRBD1	TRBJ2-1	NA	TGTGCCAGCATTAGGGACAGGGTAGTTTTCGGTGAGCAGTTCTTC	CASIRDRVVFGEQFF
TRBV28	NA	TRBJ1-5	NA	TGTGCCAGCAATGGCCAGCCCCAGCATTTT	CASNGQPQHF
TRBV7-9	NA	TRBJ2-3	NA	TGTGCCAGCAGCTCGACATCTATTGACAGTGGGTGGAGCACAGATACGCAGTATTTT	CASSSTSIDSGWSTDTQYF
TRBV14	NA	TRBJ1-2	once	TGTGCCAGCAGCCAAGAGTGGGGATTCAGCTATGGCTACACCTTC	CASSQEWGFSYGYTF
TRBV5-1	NA	TRBJ2-5	few	TGCGCCAGCAGCTTGGGGGGGGTCCAAGAGACCCAGTACTTC	CASSLGGVQETQYF
TRBV19	TRBD2	TRBJ2-3	NA	TGTGCCAGTGACCAGGCGGGGGGCCGGAGGACGCAGTATTTT	CASDQAGGRRTQYF
TRBV6-4	NA	TRBJ1-1	NA	TGTGCCAGCAGGGTACAAGAGCTGAACACTGAAGCTTTCTTT	CASRVQELNTEAFF
TRBV3-1	NA	TRBJ2-7	NA	TGTGCCAGCAGCCACACGGACATCCCCTCCTACGAGCAGTACTTC	CASSHTDIPSYEQYF
TRBV14	NA	TRBJ2-5	NA	TGTGCCAGCAGCCGGTCGCCGGTGGAGACCCAGTACTTC	CASSRSPVETQYF
TRBV29-1	TRBD1	TRBJ1-1	NA	TGCAGCGTCCAGGGGGGCCCAAAAGCTTTCTTT	CSVQGGPKAFF
TRBV9	NA	TRBJ2-5	NA	TGTGCCAGCAGCGTTGACCAAGAACTCCCCAAAGAGACCCAGTACTTC	CASSVDQELPKETQYF
TRBV14	NA	TRBJ2-2	NA	TGTGCCAGCAGGGGACATATAAACACCGGGGAGCTGTTTTTT	CASRGHINTGELFF
TRBV5-4	NA	TRBJ1-1	NA	TGTGCCAGCAGCTTACCCGACAGAGGGACTGAAGCTTTCTTT	CASSLPDRGTEAFF
TRBV27	TRBD2	TRBJ2-1	NA	TGTGCCAGCAGTCTACTGACTAGCGGGTTCCAACAGACACCGGAGCAGTTCTTC	CASSLLTSGFQQTPEQFF
TRBV29-1	TRBD2	TRBJ2-3	NA	TGCAGCGCGACTAGCGGAGCCACAGATACGCAGTATTTT	CSATSGATDTQYF
TRBV30	NA	TRBJ2-7	NA	TGTGCCTGGAGTAGGGACTCCTACGAGCAGTACTTC	CAWSRDSYEQYF
TRBV9	TRBD1	TRBJ2-1	once	TGTGCCAGCAGCCGGACAGGGGGCGGGTACAATGAGCAGTTCTTC	CASSRTGGGYNEQFF
TRBV20-1	TRBD1	TRBJ1-2	NA	TGCAGTGCTAGAGATGAGACAGGGCCCCTCTATGGCTACACCTTC	CSARDETGPLYGYTF
TRBV7-9	TRBD1	TRBJ2-3	NA	TGTGCCAGCAGCTTAAGGGGGCTAGGCACAGATACGCAGTATTTT	CASSLRGLGTDTQYF
TRBV20-1	NA	TRBJ2-7	NA	TGCAGTGCTAGAGAGAGCGTTACCAAAGCCGGGGAGCAGTACTTC	CSARESVTKAGEQYF
TRBV20-1	TRBD2	TRBJ2-1	NA	TGCAGTGCTAGGGACCCCGGAGGTAGCGGGGGAGGGCAGTTCTTC	CSARDPGGSGGGQFF
TRBV19	NA	TRBJ2-1	NA	TGTGCCAGTAGTATTCGGCCGACTTCTAGTTATGAGCAGTTCTTC	CASSIRPTSSYEQFF
TRBV20-1	NA	TRBJ2-7	once	TGCAGTGCGAGTAAGGGTTCAGAGATCTCCTACGAGCAGTACTTC	CSASKGSEISYEQYF
TRBV4-2	TRBD1	TRBJ2-1	NA	TGTGCCAGCAGCCGACAGGGGGCGGGAGTAAATGAGCAGTTCTTC	CASSRQGAGVNEQFF
TRBV7-9	NA	TRBJ1-5	NA	TGTGCCAGCAGCTTAGGAGACGCAAGCAATCAGCCCCAGCATTTT	CASSLGDASNQPQHF
TRBV2	NA	TRBJ1-5	once	TGTGCCAGCACCCCTGGGGATAGCAATCAGCCCCAGCATTTT	CASTPGDSNQPQHF
TRBV3-1	NA	TRBJ2-7	NA	TGTGCCAGCAGCCAAGAACCAGGATTTTCCTACGAGCAGTACTTC	CASSQEPGFSYEQYF
TRBV5-1	TRBD2	TRBJ2-7	NA	TGCGCCAGCAGCTCGGGACTAGCGGGGGCCTCCTACGAGCAGTACTTC	CASSSGLAGASYEQYF
TRBV10-3	TRBD2	TRBJ2-7	NA	TGTGCCATCAGTGAGACCCAGACTAGCAACTACGAGCAGTACTTC	CAISETQTSNYEQYF
TRBV14	NA	TRBJ1-4	NA	TGTGCCAGCAGCTTCGGGAGGGTTGATGAAAAACTGTTTTTT	CASSFGRVDEKLFF
TRBV7-2	TRBD2	TRBJ2-1	NA	TGTGCCAGCAGCCTTAGCGGGAGCACCTACAATGAGCAGTTCTTC	CASSLSGSTYNEQFF
TRBV9	NA	TRBJ2-1	NA	TGTGCCAGCAGCCTCGGAGGTGGAGGAGGACACAATGAGCAGTTCTTC	CASSLGGGGGHNEQFF
TRBV19	NA	TRBJ1-2	NA	TGTGCCAGTAGTAACCCTTGGAGGATCGGAGACTATGGCTACACCTTC	CASSNPWRIGDYGYTF
TRBV7-2	NA	TRBJ2-5	NA	TGTGCCAGCAGCTTAGTTGGGGGCCCAGAGACCCAGTACTTC	CASSLVGGPETQYF
TRBV4-2	NA	TRBJ1-1	NA	TGTGCCAGCAGCCAAGCAATAGCAGGACCATCGAACACTGAAGCTTTCTTT	CASSQAIAGPSNTEAFF
TRBV2	NA	TRBJ2-3	NA	TGTGCCAGCACCTGGTCACCTTCAGGCACAGATACGCAGTATTTT	CASTWSPSGTDTQYF
TRBV7-9	TRBD1	TRBJ2-5	NA	TGTGCCAGCAGCTTACCCCCTTGGCGGACAGGGATCACTCAAGAGACCCAGTACTTC	CASSLPPWRTGITQETQYF
TRBV5-6	NA	TRBJ2-3	NA	TGTGCCAGCAGCTTACGGCGGACTCCAACGACAGATACGCAGTATTTT	CASSLRRTPTTDTQYF
TRBV7-3	NA	TRBJ2-1	NA	TGTGCCAGCAGCTCTAAGACTATCCAGAGCTCCTACAATGAGCAGTTCTTC	CASSSKTIQSSYNEQFF
TRBV20-1	NA	TRBJ2-7	NA	TGCAGTGCTAGCGCAGGTTTCGCCTACGAGCAGTACTTC	CSASAGFAYEQYF
TRBV29-1	NA	TRBJ2-7	NA	TGCAGCGTTGGAACAGGAGGCGAGCAGTACTTC	CSVGTGGEQYF
TRBV6-5	TRBD1	TRBJ2-1	NA	TGTGCCAGCAGTTACCAGACAGGGAGTTGGTCCAATGAGCAGTTCTTC	CASSYQTGSWSNEQFF
TRBV7-9	NA	TRBJ1-1	few	TGTGCCAGCAGCTTCCAAATGAACACTGAAGCTTTCTTT	CASSFQMNTEAFF
TRBV25-1	NA	TRBJ1-3	NA	TGTGCCAGCAGTGAATCTGGACAGCGAAACACCATATATTTT	CASSESGQRNTIYF
TRBV20-1	NA	TRBJ2-3	NA	TGCAGTGCTAGAGATAGGGCCGATACGCAGTATTTT	CSARDRADTQYF
TRBV5-4	NA	TRBJ2-3	NA	TGTGCCAGCAGCTTAGATTCGGGGCACACAGATACGCAGTATTTT	CASSLDSGHTDTQYF
TRBV7-2	TRBD2	TRBJ2-3	NA	TGTGCCAGCAGCCGTCCACTAGCGGGGCAGACGAGCACAGATACGCAGTATTTT	CASSRPLAGQTSTDTQYF
TRBV20-1	NA	TRBJ1-6	once	TGCAGTGCTTCTAAAGCCGGGACCAGTAATTCACCCCTCCACTTT	CSASKAGTSNSPLHF
TRBV12-5	TRBD2	TRBJ2-1	NA	TGTGCTAGTGCTCTATCCCCTAGCGGAAGCTCCTACAATGAGCAGTTCTTC	CASALSPSGSSYNEQFF
TRBV18	NA	TRBJ2-7	once	TGTGCCAGCTCACCAGGGGGGTCCCAATCCTACGAGCAGTACTTC	CASSPGGSQSYEQYF
TRBV7-8	TRBD1	TRBJ2-7	few	TGTGCCAGCAGCCCTCGGACAGGAACCTACGAGCAGTACTTC	CASSPRTGTYEQYF
TRBV3-1	NA	TRBJ2-3	NA	TGTGCCAGCAGCCAAGATCTCGTCATGGCGGCGAGGGGGACGCAGTATTTT	CASSQDLVMAARGTQYF
TRBV19	NA	TRBJ2-6	once	TGTGCCAGTAACAAAAATTCTGGGGCCAACGTCCTGACTTTC	CASNKNSGANVLTF
TRBV28	NA	TRBJ1-2	NA	TGTGCCAGCATCGACCGGGACACTTTTAACTATGGCTACACCTTC	CASIDRDTFNYGYTF